Shown below are 26 T cell receptor beta chains from a single sample sequenced in a study of blood T cells in healthy people across ages. Together with a sample-barcoded 5' primer, a J-beta primer mix was included in a second PCR lasting roughly 6 to 12 cycles. One entry per CDR3 protein results from TCRdb running MiXCR on the 5' RACE reads. The sample yields a few hundred thousand distinct CDR3 sequences, about a quarter seen once. These sequences were also reported in another study, on T cells of mothers and their children.

The sample was blood. These receptors all stem from a boy between 2 and 10 years old in good health.

The rearrangement uses TRBV7-2 and TRBJ1-1; D may be TRBD1 (5 bases). Trimming took 3 bases from V and 0 from J, leaving 14 bases between them. This CDR3 is built from 16 residues. The germline gives CDR1 SGHTA, CDR2 FQGNSA. This CDR3 is CASSFPGGGMNTEAFF. The CDR3 region has the DNA TGTGCCAGCAGCTTCCCCGGGGGGGGAATGAACACTGAAGCTTTCTTT. Full variable domain (outside the CDR3, taken from reference TRBV7-2 and TRBJ1-1): GAGVSQSPSNKVTEKGKDVELRCDPISGHTALYWYRQSLGQGLEFLIYFQGNSAPDKSGLPSDRFSAERTGGSVSTLTIQRTQQEDSAVYLCASSFPGGGMNTEAFFGQGTRLTVV.

This rearrangement joins TRBV27 to TRBJ2-7; D is undetermined. V lost 5 bases, J lost 2 bases, and 16 bases lay in between. The germline gives CDR1 MNHEY, CDR2 SMNVEV (reference sequence). CDR3 length equals 15 residues. The chain's CDR3 is CASSPFTPVAYEQYF. The CDR3 nucleotides read TGTGCCAGCAGTCCGTTCACGCCGGTTGCCTACGAGCAGTACTTC.

A few counts support this clonotype. V gene TRBV29-1 combines with J gene TRBJ2-1; D remains unclear. The germline gives CDR1 SQVTM, CDR2 ANQGSEA. The CDR3 is made up of 14 amino acids. V lost 2 bases and J 3 bases, leaving 11 bases between the germline ends. This CDR3 reads CSVEQDHFYNEQFF. Written as DNA, the CDR3 is TGCAGCGTTGAACAGGACCATTTCTACAATGAGCAGTTCTTC.

Concerning this clonotype itself: This may be a read error, as it is one base from a much larger clone. The chain has TRBV9 and TRBJ2-5; D assignment may be TRBD1 or TRBD2 (6 bases each). This CDR3 spans 14 amino acids. Germline CDR1 and CDR2: SGDLS and YYNGEE. V gave up 0 bases and J gave up 1 base, with 7 bases separating them. The CDR3 region has the DNA TGTGCCAGCAGCGTAGAGGGGGGCCAAGAGACCCAGTACTTC. The encoded protein is CASSVEGGQETQYF.

V gene TRBV14 combines with J gene TRBJ2-5; 8 nucleotides match TRBD2. The CDR3 spans 13 residues. V was pared by 5 bases and J by 5 bases, with 4 bases of the junction left unmatched. CDR1 is SGHDN, CDR2 FVKESK, per germline. The CDR3 region is CASSTIAGETQYF. The CDR3 nucleotides are TGTGCCAGCAGCACCATAGCGGGGGAGACCCAGTACTTC.

This clonotype was observed a handful of times. This rearrangement joins TRBV11-2 to TRBJ1-2, with D unclear. The CDR3 runs 14 residues. Germline values: CDR1 SGHAT, CDR2 FQNNGV. V lost 3 bases to trimming and J lost 2 bases, with 10 bases between them. The CDR3 spells CASSFWTENYGYTF. For the CDR3, the DNA is TGTGCCAGCAGCTTCTGGACGGAAAACTATGGCTACACCTTC. The variable domain in full, with the rest retrieved from reference TRBV11-2 and TRBJ1-2, is EAGVAQSPRYKIIEKRQSVAFWCNPISGHATLYWYQQILGQGPKLLIQFQNNGVVDDSQLPKDRFSAERLKGVDSTLKIQPAKLEDSAVYLCASSFWTENYGYTFGSGTRLTVV.

V gene TRBV10-2 combines with J gene TRBJ2-5; D is unresolved. Germline CDR1 WSHSY, CDR2 SAAADI. CDR3 length: 14 residues. Trimming pared 0 bases from V and 13 bases from J, leaving 18 bases between. The CDR3 bases are TGCGCCAGCAGTGAGTCCAGTGGGCAGACCATGGGGTACTTC. The encoded protein is CASSESSGQTMGYF.

The chain recombines TRBV5-6 with TRBJ1-4; D is unresolved. Germline V gene lookup returns CDR1 SGHDT and CDR2 YYEEEE. CDR3 length: 13 amino acids. The ends were cut back, 2 bases at V and 8 bases at J, with 10 bases in the middle. The CDR3 DNA follows: TGTGCCAGCAGCTTCCGCGGGGAGGAAAAACTGTTTTTT. Its translation: CASSFRGEEKLFF.

This clonotype appeared many times. The chain couples TRBV5-1 to TRBJ2-7; weak D call: TRBD2 (6 bases). Germline V gives CDR1 SGHRS, CDR2 YFSETQ. CDR3 length equals 17 residues. V was pared by 5 bases and J by 3 bases, with 24 bases between. The CDR3 region is CASSPGEWGRALYEQYF. CDR3 DNA sequence: TGCGCCAGCAGTCCGGGGGAATGGGGAAGGGCACTCTACGAGCAGTACTTC.

The V gene is TRBV27, the J gene TRBJ2-1; 10 bases are a match to TRBD2. CDR1 and CDR2 (germline): MNHEY, SMNVEV (reference sequence). Trimming cost V 3 bases and J 4 bases; bases outside gene matches: 6. The CDR3 consists of 16 residues. CDR3 sequence: CASSLRSGGVYNEQFF. DNA of the CDR3: TGTGCCAGCAGTTTGCGGAGCGGGGGGGTATACAATGAGCAGTTCTTC.

The J gene is TRBJ1-4, the V gene TRBV20-1; TRBD1 aligns across 9 bases. Germline V lookup: CDR1 DFQATT, CDR2 SNEGSKA (reference sequence). The CDR3 is made up of 14 amino acids. Unmatched junction bases numbered 6, after V lost 3 bases and J lost 7 bases. In DNA form, the CDR3 reads TGCAGTGCTAGGCTACAGGGGGCTAGTGAAAAACTGTTTTTT. Protein: CSARLQGASEKLFF.

This clonotype came up many times. CDR3 in amino acids: CASSKTGELFF. The CDR3 DNA sequence: TGTGCCAGCAGCAAAACCGGGGAGCTGTTTTTT. The chain is built from TRBV9 and TRBJ2-2; D gene ambiguous. The ends were cut back, 4 bases at V and 5 bases at J, with 3 bases in the middle. The germline V gene encodes CDR1 SGDLS and CDR2 YYNGEE. The CDR3 spans 11 residues.

The sample holds a few counts of this clonotype. J is TRBJ2-1 and V is TRBV24-1, with 8 nucleotides matching TRBD2. The germline CDR1 and CDR2 sequences are KGHDR and SFDVKD. The CDR3 length is 13 residues. The V segment lost 3 bases and the J segment 13 bases; nucleotides outside the gene matches: 7. The CDR3 reads CATSDAIGGDQFF. The CDR3 DNA is TGTGCCACCAGTGATGCTATCGGGGGGGACCAGTTCTTC.

This clonotype has ten or more counts. V gene TRBV7-8 combines with J gene TRBJ2-7; possibly TRBD1 or TRBD2 for D (5 bases each). Germline lookup yields CDR1 SGHVS and CDR2 FQNEAQ. V was shortened by 2 bases and J by 1 base, with 12 bases between the two germline ends. The length of the CDR3 is 15 residues. The CDR3 DNA reads TGTGCCAGCAGCTTATGGCAGGGACCTTCCTACGAGCAGTACTTC. Translating gives CASSLWQGPSYEQYF.

This clonotype was detected a few times. The genes are TRBV29-1 and TRBJ2-5, with D perhaps matching TRBD1 (6 bases). The CDR3 contains 14 residues. Per the germline V gene, CDR1 is SQVTM and CDR2 is ANQGSEA. V lost 4 bases to trimming and J lost 4 bases, with 16 bases between them. CDR3 sequence reads: CSVASGEWRETQYF. The CDR3 DNA follows: TGCAGCGTTGCGTCAGGGGAGTGGCGAGAGACCCAGTACTTC.

This clonotype was observed a handful of times. The V gene is TRBV29-1, the J gene TRBJ1-2, with D perhaps TRBD1 (5 bases). The germline CDR1 and CDR2 sequences are SQVTM and ANQGSEA. This CDR3 is 12 amino acids long. The V gene lost 4 bases and the J gene lost 3 bases, with 9 bases spanning the gap. The CDR3: CSVARRDYGYTF. CDR3 DNA: TGCAGCGTTGCGCGCAGGGACTATGGCTACACCTTC.

A few counts support this clonotype. The chain couples TRBV5-4 to TRBJ2-5; possibly TRBD1 or TRBD2 for D (5 bases each). The V gene lost 0 bases and the J gene lost 7 bases, with 13 bases spanning the gap. The CDR3 is 14 amino acids. CDR1 and CDR2 (germline): SGHNT, YYREEE (reference sequence). CDR3 protein: CASSLETGTGTQYF. In DNA, the CDR3 is TGTGCCAGCAGCTTGGAAACGGGGACCGGGACCCAGTACTTC.

The J gene is TRBJ2-2, the V gene TRBV12-3 or TRBV12-4, with 9 bases aligning to TRBD1. This CDR3 is built from 14 residues. The J segment lost 5 bases and the V segment lost 7 bases, leaving 5 bases of the junction unmatched. The CDR3 protein is CASTRTGATGELFF. The CDR3 nucleotides read TGTGCCAGCACCCGGACAGGGGCGACCGGGGAGCTGTTTTTT.

The chain employs TRBV20-1 and TRBJ2-1; TRBD1 matches at 11 bases. Trimming at V came to 0 bases and at J to 4 bases, leaving 5 bases not matched to a gene. The germline V gene has CDR1 DFQATT and CDR2 SNEGSKA (reference sequence). The CDR3 contains 16 residues. The chain's CDR3 is CSARDLGQGDYNEQFF. CDR3 coding DNA: TGCAGTGCTAGAGACCTGGGACAGGGGGATTACAATGAGCAGTTCTTC.

This clonotype was seen ten or more times. This chain links TRBV24-1 with TRBJ2-1; unclear D gene. The CDR3 sequence is 15 residues long. Germline V gene lookup returns CDR1 KGHDR and CDR2 SFDVKD. Trimming took 3 bases from V and 0 from J, leaving 8 bases between them. In nucleotides, the CDR3 is TGTGCCACCAGTGATACAAGGAGCTCCTACAATGAGCAGTTCTTC. Translation gives CATSDTRSSYNEQFF.

Comments on this clonotype: Compared with germline, one end of the junction differs, possibly owing to a read error. This chain links TRBV20-1 with TRBJ2-1; D not resolved. CDR3 length: 15 amino acids. Germline loops: CDR1 DFQATT, CDR2 SNEGSKA (reference sequence). CDR3 bases: TGCAGTGCTACCCGCGAGAGTCAGACCTACAGTGAGCAGTTCTTC. Translated, it gives CSATRESQTYSEQFF.

The rearrangement joins TRBV7-8 to TRBJ2-1, with a tentative D call TRBD2 (6 bases). This CDR3 is built from 15 residues. Trimming removed 2 bases from V and 7 bases from J, with 15 bases in between. The germline CDR1 and CDR2 sequences are SGHVS and FQNEAQ. CDR3 DNA sequence: TGTGCCAGCAGCTTACGACTAGTTACCGATAATGAGCAGTTCTTC. As protein: CASSLRLVTDNEQFF.

The chain combines TRBV7-9 with TRBJ2-6; D call uncertain. This CDR3 region has 15 residues. Per germline, CDR1 SEHNR and CDR2 FQNEAQ (reference sequence). Trimming stripped 7 bases from V and 0 bases from J, with 10 bases between. The CDR3 loop reads CASIPSSSGANVLTF. CDR3 sequence (DNA): TGTGCCAGCATTCCGTCGAGCTCTGGGGCCAACGTCCTGACTTTC.

The V and J genes are TRBV9 and TRBJ1-2; 12 bases fit TRBD1. The trim removed 2 bases at V and 7 bases at J, leaving 3 bases unmatched. CDR1 is SGDLS and CDR2 is YYNGEE in the germline V gene. The CDR3 covers 14 residues. The CDR3 nucleotides are TGTGCCAGCAGCGTGGGACAGGGGGCGAGTGGCTACACCTTC. Its translation: CASSVGQGASGYTF.

The chain carries TRBV25-1 and TRBJ2-7; no reliable D call. V gave up 10 bases and J gave up 0 bases, with 10 bases separating them. The germline gives CDR1 MGHDK, CDR2 SYGVNS. The CDR3 is 12 amino acids. CDR3 amino acids: CANRRSSYEQYF. The CDR3 DNA is TGTGCCAACCGGCGGAGCTCCTACGAGCAGTACTTC.

The chain has TRBV4-2 and TRBJ2-5; D might be TRBD2 (5 bases). Trimming took 3 bases from V and 11 from J, leaving 13 bases between them. The CDR3 consists of 12 residues. From germline, CDR1 is LGHNA and CDR2 YNFKEQ. CDR3: CASSQGAAEQYF. The CDR3 nucleotides are TGTGCCAGCAGCCAGGGCGCAGCGGAGCAGTACTTC.